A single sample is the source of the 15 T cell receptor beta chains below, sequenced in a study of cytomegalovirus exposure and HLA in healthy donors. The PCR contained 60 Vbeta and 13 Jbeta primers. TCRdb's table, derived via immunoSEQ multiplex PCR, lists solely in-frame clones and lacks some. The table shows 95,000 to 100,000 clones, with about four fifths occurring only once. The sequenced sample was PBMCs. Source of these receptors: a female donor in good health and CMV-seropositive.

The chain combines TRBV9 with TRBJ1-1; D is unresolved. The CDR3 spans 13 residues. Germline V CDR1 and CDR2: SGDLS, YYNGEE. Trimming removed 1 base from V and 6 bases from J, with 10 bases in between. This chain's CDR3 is CASSVPGRSEAFF. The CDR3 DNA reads TGTGCCAGCAGCGTACCGGGGAGGTCTGAAGCTTTCTTT.

The DNA of the CDR3 is TGTGCCAGCAGTTTTGTCAAAAAAAGTCATGCGGTTAGCAATCAGCCCCAGCATTTT. It yields the protein CASSFVKKSHAVSNQPQHF. This chain uses TRBV28 with TRBJ1-5; no reliable D call. The CDR3 totals 19 residues. The V end was cut by 3 bases, the J end by 0 bases, with 21 bases between. Germline assignment: CDR1 MDHEN and CDR2 SYDVKM.

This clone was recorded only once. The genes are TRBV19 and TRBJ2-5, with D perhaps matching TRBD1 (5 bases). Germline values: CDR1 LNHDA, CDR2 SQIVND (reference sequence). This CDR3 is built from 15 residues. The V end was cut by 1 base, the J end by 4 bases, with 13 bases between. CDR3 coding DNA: TGTGCCAGTAGTATAGTAGACAGAGTAGGAGAGACCCAGTACTTC. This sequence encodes CASSIVDRVGETQYF.

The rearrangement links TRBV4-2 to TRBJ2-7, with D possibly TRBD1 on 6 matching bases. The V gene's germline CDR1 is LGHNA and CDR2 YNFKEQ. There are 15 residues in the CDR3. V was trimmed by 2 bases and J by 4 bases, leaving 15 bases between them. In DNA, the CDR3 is TGTGCCAGCAGCCAAAAAAGCGTTACAGGGTACGAGCAGTACTTC. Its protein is CASSQKSVTGYEQYF.

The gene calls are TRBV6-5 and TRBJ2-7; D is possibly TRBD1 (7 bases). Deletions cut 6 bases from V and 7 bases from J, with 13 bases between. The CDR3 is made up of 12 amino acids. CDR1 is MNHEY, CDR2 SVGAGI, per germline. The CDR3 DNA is TGTGCCAGCAGCCGCGGGACAGAAGAGCAGTACTTC. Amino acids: CASSRGTEEQYF.

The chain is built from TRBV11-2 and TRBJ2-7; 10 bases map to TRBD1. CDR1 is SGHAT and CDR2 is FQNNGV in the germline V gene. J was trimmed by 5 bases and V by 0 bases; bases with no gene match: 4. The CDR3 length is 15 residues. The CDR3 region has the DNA TGTGCCAGCAGCTTAGAGGGACAGGGGTACGACGAGCAGTACTTC. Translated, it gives CASSLEGQGYDEQYF.

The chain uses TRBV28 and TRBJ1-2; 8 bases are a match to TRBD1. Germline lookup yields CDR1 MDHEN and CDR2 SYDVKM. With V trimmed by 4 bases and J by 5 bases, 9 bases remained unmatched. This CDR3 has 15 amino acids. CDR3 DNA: TGTGCCAGCAGTTCCTCCTTCTGGACAGGGTATGGCTACACCTTC. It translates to CASSSSFWTGYGYTF.

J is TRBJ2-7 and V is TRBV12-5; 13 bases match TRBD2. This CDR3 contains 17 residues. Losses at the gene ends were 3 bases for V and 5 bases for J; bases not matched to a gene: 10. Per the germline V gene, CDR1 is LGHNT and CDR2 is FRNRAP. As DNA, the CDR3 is TGTGCTAGTGGTTTCCGGACTAGCGGGAGTGTAAGAAACGAGCAGTACTTC. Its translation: CASGFRTSGSVRNEQYF. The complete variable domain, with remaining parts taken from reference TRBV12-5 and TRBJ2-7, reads DARVTQTPRHKVTEMGQEVTMRCQPILGHNTVFWYRQTMMQGLELLAYFRNRAPLDDSGMPKDRFSAEMPDATLATLKIQPSEPRDSAVYFCASGFRTSGSVRNEQYFGPGTRLTVT.

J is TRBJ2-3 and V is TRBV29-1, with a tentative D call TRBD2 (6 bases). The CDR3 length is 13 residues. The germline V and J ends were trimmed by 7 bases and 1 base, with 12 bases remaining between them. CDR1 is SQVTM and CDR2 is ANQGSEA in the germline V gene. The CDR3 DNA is TGCAGCGGCTCCGGGACTCGCACAGATACGCAGTATTTT. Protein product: CSGSGTRTDTQYF.

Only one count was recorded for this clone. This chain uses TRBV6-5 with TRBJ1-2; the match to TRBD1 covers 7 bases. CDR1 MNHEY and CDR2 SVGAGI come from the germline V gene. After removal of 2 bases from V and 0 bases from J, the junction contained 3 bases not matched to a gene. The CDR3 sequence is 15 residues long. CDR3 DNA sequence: TGTGCCAGCAGTTACGGGACAGAAGCTAACTATGGCTACACCTTC. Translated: CASSYGTEANYGYTF.

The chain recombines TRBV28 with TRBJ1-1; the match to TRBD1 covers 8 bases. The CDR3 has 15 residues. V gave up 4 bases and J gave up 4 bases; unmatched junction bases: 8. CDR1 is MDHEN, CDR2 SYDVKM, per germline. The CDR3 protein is CASSSKTGVTTEAFF. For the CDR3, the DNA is TGTGCCAGCAGTTCGAAGACAGGGGTGACCACTGAAGCTTTCTTT.

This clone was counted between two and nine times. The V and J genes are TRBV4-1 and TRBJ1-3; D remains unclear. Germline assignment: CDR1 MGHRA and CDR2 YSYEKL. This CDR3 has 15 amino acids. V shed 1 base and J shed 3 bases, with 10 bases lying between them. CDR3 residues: CASSQVNGGGNTIYF. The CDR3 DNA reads TGCGCCAGCAGCCAAGTAAACGGAGGTGGAAACACCATATATTTT.

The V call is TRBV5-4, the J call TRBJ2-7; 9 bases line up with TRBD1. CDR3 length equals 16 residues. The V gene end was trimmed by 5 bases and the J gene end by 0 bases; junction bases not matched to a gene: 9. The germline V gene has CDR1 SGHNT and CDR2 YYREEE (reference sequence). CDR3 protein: CASRPGTGPSSYEQYF. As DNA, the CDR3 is TGTGCCAGCAGACCCGGGACAGGGCCCAGCTCCTACGAGCAGTACTTC.

The CDR3 loop reads CASSSGSYSGNTIYF. CDR3 nucleotide sequence: TGTGCCAGCAGCTCAGGGTCCTACTCTGGAAACACCATATATTTT. The chain recombines TRBV7-8 with TRBJ1-3, with D possibly being TRBD1 (5 bases). Germline CDR1 reads SGHVS; CDR2 reads FQNEAQ. This CDR3 is built from 15 residues. Trimming removed 4 bases from V and 0 bases from J, with 10 bases in between.

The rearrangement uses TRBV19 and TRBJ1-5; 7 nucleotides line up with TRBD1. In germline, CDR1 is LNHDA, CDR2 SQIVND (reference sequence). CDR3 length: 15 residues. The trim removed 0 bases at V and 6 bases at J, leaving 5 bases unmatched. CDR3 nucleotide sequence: TGTGCCAGTAGTATAGAAACAGGGGTGGGTCAGCCCCAGCATTTT. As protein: CASSIETGVGQPQHF.